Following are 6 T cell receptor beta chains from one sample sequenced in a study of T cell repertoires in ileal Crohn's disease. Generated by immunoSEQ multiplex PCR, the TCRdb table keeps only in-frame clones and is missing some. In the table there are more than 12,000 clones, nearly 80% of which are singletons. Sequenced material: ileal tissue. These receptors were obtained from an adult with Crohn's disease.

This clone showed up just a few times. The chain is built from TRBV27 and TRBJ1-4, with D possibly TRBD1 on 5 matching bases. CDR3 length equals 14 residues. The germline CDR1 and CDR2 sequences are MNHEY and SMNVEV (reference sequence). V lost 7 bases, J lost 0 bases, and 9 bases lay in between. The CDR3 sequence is CASTGLATNEKLFF. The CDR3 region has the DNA TGTGCCAGCACAGGGCTTGCAACTAATGAAAAACTGTTTTTT.

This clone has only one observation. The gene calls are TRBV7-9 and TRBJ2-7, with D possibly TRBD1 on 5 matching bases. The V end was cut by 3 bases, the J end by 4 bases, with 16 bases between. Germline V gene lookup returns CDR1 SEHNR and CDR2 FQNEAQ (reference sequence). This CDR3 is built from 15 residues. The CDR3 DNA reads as TGTGCCAGCAGCTTCCGGGCAGGGTCAAATTACGAGCAGTACTTC. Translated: CASSFRAGSNYEQYF.

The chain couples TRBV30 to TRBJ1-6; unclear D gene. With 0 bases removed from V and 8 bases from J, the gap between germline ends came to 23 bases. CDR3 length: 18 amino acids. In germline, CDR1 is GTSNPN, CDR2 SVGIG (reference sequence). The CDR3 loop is CAWSVPRRGLGYDSPLHF. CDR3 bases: TGTGCCTGGAGTGTACCTAGGCGGGGTTTAGGATACGATTCACCCCTCCACTTT.

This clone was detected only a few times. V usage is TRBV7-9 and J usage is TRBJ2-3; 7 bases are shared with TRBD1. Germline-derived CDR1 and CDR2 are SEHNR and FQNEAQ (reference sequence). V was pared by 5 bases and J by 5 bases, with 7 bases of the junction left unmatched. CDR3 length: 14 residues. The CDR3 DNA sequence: TGTGCCAGCAGCCTGGGGACAGCTGGAGATACGCAGTATTTT. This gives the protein CASSLGTAGDTQYF. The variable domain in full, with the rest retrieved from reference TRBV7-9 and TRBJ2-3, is DTGVSQNPRHKITKRGQNVTFRCDPISEHNRLYWYRQTLGQGPEFLTYFQNEAQLEKSRLLSDRFSAERPKGSFSTLEIQRTEQGDSAMYLCASSLGTAGDTQYFGPGTRLTVL.

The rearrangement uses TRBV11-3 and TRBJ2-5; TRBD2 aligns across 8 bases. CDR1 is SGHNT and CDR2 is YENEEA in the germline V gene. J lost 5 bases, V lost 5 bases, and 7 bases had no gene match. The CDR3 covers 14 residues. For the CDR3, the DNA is TGTGCCAGCAGCCCGGGGGGGGATAGGGAGACCCAGTACTTC. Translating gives CASSPGGDRETQYF.

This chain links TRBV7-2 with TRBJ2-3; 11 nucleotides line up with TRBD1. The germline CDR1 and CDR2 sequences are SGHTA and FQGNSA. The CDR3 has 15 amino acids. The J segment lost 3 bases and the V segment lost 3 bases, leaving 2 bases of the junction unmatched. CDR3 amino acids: CASSFGQGATDTQYF. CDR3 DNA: TGTGCCAGCAGCTTTGGACAGGGGGCTACAGATACGCAGTATTTT.